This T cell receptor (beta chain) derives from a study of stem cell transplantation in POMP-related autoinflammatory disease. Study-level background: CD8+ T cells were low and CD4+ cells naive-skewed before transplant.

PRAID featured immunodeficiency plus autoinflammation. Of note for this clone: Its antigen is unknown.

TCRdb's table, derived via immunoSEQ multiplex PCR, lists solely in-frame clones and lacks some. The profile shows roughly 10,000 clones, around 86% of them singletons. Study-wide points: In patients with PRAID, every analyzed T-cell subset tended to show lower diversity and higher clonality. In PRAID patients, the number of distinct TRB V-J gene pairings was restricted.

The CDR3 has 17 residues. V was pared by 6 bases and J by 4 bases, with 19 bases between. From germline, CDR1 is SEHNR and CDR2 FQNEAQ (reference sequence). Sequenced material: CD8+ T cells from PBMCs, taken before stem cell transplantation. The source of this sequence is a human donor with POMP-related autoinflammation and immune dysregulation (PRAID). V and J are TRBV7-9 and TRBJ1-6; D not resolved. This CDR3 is CASSHPLLGPYNSPLHF. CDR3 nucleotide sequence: TGTGCCAGCAGTCATCCACTCCTCGGGCCGTATAATTCACCCCTCCACTTT. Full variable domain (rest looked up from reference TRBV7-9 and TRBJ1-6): DTGVSQNPRHKITKRGQNVTFRCDPISEHNRLYWYRQTLGQGPEFLTYFQNEAQLEKSRLLSDRFSAERPKGSFSTLEIQRTEQGDSAMYLCASSHPLLGPYNSPLHFGNGTRLTVT.